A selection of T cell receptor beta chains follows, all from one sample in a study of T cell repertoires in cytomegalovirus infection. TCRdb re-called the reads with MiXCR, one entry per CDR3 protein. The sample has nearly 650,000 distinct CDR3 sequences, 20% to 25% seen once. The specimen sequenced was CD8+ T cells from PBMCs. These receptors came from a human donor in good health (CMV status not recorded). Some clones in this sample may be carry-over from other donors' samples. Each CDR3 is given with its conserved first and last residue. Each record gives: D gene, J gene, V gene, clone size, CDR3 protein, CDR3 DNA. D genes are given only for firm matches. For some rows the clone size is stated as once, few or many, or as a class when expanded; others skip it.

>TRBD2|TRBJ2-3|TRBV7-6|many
CASSSLAASTDTQYF
TGTGCCAGCAGCTCACTAGCGGCTAGCACAGATACGCAGTATTTT
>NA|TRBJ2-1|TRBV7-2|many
CASSFRDGYNEQFF
TGTGCCAGCAGCTTTAGGGACGGTTACAATGAGCAGTTCTTC
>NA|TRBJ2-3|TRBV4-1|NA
CASSPDSALQYF
TGCGCCAGCAGCCCCGACTCGGCCCTCCAGTATTTT
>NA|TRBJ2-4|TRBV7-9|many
CASSLSFGTRIAKNIQYF
TGTGCCAGCAGCTTAAGTTTCGGGACAAGAATAGCCAAAAACATTCAGTACTTC
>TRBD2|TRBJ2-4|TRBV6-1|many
CASSDLAGGSNIQYF
TGTGCCAGCAGTGATCTAGCGGGGGGGAGTAACATTCAGTACTTC
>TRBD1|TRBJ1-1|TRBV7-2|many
CASSPRIRTGDTEAFF
TGTGCCAGCAGCCCTAGGATACGGACAGGGGACACTGAAGCTTTCTTT
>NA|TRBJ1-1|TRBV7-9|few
CASSPRNEFEAFF
TGTGCCAGCAGCCCCAGGAATGAATTTGAAGCTTTCTTT
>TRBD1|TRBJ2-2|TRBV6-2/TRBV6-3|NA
CAGQRRGGIGSYTGELFF
TGTGCCGGCCAACGTCGAGGGGGCATTGGGTCGTACACCGGGGAGCTGTTTTTT
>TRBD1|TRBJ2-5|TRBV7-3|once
CASALDWDRGRETQYF
TGTGCCAGCGCCTTAGACTGGGACAGGGGCCGAGAGACCCAGTACTTC
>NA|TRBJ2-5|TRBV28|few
CASSYDSLQETQYF
TGTGCCAGCAGTTACGACTCTTTACAAGAGACCCAGTACTTC
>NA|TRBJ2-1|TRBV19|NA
CASSISPSELVNEQFF
TGTGCCAGTAGTATTAGTCCGAGCGAGTTGGTGAATGAGCAGTTCTTC
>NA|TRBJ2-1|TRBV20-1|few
CSARPLLEANEQFF
TGCAGTGCTAGACCCCTTTTGGAGGCGAATGAGCAGTTCTTC
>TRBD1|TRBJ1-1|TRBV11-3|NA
CASSPGQVGVDTEAFF
TGTGCCAGCAGCCCAGGACAGGTCGGGGTCGACACTGAAGCTTTCTTT
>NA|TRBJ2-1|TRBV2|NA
CASSETPISYNEQFF
TGTGCCAGCAGTGAAACACCCATCTCCTACAATGAGCAGTTCTTC
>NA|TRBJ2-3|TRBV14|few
CASSPGVLRTDTQYF
TGTGCCAGCAGCCCTGGAGTACTACGCACAGATACGCAGTATTTT
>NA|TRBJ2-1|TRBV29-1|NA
CSVEGVGGSYNEQFF
TGCAGCGTTGAAGGGGTAGGGGGCTCCTACAATGAGCAGTTCTTC
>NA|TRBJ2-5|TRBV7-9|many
CASSSGTGETQYF
TGTGCCAGCAGCTCCGGGACCGGGGAGACCCAGTACTTC
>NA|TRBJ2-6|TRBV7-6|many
CASSLANSLYSGANVLTF
TGTGCCAGCAGCTTAGCGAATTCACTGTACTCTGGGGCCAACGTCCTGACTTTC
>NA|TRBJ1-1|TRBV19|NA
CASSTDTSTTEAFF
TGTGCCAGTAGTACGGACACATCCACCACTGAAGCTTTCTTT
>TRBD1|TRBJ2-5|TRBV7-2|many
CASSARGPQETQYF
TGTGCCAGCAGCGCCAGGGGGCCCCAAGAGACCCAGTACTTC
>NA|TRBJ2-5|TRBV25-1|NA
CASSGAATQYF
TGTGCCAGCAGCGGGGCCGCGACCCAGTACTTC
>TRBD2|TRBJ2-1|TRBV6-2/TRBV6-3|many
CASSFLAVNEQFF
TGTGCCAGCAGCTTTCTAGCGGTCAATGAGCAGTTCTTC
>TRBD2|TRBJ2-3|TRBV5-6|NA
CASSLWSASGSADTQYF
TGTGCCAGCAGCTTGTGGTCGGCTAGCGGGAGTGCAGATACGCAGTATTTT
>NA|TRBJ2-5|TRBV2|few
CASTRVGETQYF
TGTGCCAGCACTAGAGTCGGGGAGACCCAGTACTTC
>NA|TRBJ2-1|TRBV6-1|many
CASSELSRFNEQFF
TGTGCCAGCAGTGAACTTAGCCGGTTCAATGAGCAGTTCTTC
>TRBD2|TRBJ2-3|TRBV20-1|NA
CSASGTRYTDTQYF
TGCAGTGCTAGTGGGACTAGGTACACAGATACGCAGTATTTT
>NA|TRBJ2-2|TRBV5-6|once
CANSLLSAGANTGELFF
TGTGCCAACAGCTTGTTATCAGCAGGGGCGAACACCGGGGAGCTGTTTTTT
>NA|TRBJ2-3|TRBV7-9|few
CASSPQLTTDTQYF
TGTGCCAGCAGCCCCCAGTTAACCACAGATACGCAGTATTTT
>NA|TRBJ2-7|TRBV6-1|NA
CASSEAGVINSYEQYF
TGTGCCAGCAGTGAAGCCGGGGTAATCAACTCCTACGAGCAGTACTTC
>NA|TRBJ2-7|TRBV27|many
CASSLSPGNYEQYF
TGTGCCAGCAGTTTATCTCCAGGGAACTACGAGCAGTACTTC